This record looks at one T cell receptor beta chain sequence and its context. Its antigen is unknown. For the second PCR, which ran for 7 to 11 cycles, a sample-barcoded 5' primer and a J-beta primer mix were used. A single record per CDR3 protein comes from TCRdb applying MiXCR to the 5' RACE reads. The sample includes 540,000 or so distinct CDR3 sequences, roughly 29% seen only once; the top ten take around 18%. The data belong to a study of blood T cells in healthy people across ages. Looking at the study overall: Template switching retrieved approximately one barcoded beta molecule for each two T cells.

A minimum of 6.5 million PBMCs was isolated per sample. Study observations and caveats: Older age went with lower TCR beta diversity per million T cells, in a roughly linear way. From one million sequenced T cells, diversity estimates were lower bounds.

The receptor comes from a woman in her 70s in good health. The sample taken for sequencing was blood.

The CDR3 protein is CSANPVRGNIQYF. The CDR3 DNA reads TGCAGTGCTAACCCAGTGAGGGGCAACATTCAGTACTTC. The rearrangement joins TRBV20-1 to TRBJ2-4; TRBD1 or TRBD2 may be the D gene (5 bases each). Germline assignment: CDR1 DFQATT and CDR2 SNEGSKA (reference sequence). V dropped 4 bases and J dropped 7 bases, with 14 bases sitting between them. The CDR3 is 13 amino acids.